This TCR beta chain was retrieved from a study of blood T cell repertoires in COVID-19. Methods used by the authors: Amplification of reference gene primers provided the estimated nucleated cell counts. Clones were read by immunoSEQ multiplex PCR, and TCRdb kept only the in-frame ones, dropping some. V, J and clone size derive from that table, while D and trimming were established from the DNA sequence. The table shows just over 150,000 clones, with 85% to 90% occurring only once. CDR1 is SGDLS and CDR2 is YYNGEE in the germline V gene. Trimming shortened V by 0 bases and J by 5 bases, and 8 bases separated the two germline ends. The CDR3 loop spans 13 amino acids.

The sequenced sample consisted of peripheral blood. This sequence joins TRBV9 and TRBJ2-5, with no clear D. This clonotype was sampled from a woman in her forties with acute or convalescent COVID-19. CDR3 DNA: TGTGCCAGCAGCGTAGTGGGTAGCGAGACCCAGTACTTC. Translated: CASSVVGSETQYF.